This T cell receptor (beta chain) originates from a study of blood T cell repertoires in COVID-19. Study-wide context: Acute-phase and convalescent COVID-19 samples originated in the United States, Italy and Spain. Sources were T cells, B-cell-depleted T cells, or PBMCs; the material itself was cDNA or gDNA.

The V end was cut by 4 bases, the J end by 7 bases, with 10 bases between. The CDR3 is made up of 12 amino acids. CDR1 and CDR2 from the germline V gene are MNHEY and SVGAGI. Repertoires were generated with immunoSEQ multiplex PCR, while TCRdb's copy carries only in-frame clones and drops some. Among about 150,000 clones listed, approximately 89% were seen once. Sequenced: peripheral blood. The sequence came from a human donor in a cohort sampled during active COVID-19. The genes are TRBV6-5 and TRBJ1-1; a possible D gene is TRBD1 (6 bases). DNA for the CDR3: TGTGCCAGCAGTTCCGGGACATATGAAGCTTTCTTT. Translated, it gives CASSSGTYEAFF.